These T cell receptor beta chains were read from a single sample in a study of blood T cells in healthy people across ages. Each CDR3 protein gets one entry after TCRdb re-called the 5' RACE reads with MiXCR. The repertoire holds approximately 780,000 distinct CDR3 sequences, around 24% seen once, with 3% in the top ten. These data were also reused for a study on T cells of mothers and their children.

Sequencing was done on a sample of blood. Every receptor here comes from a boy between 10 and 17 years old in good health. Each CDR3 is given with its conserved first and last residue. Fields, in order: clone size, D gene, V gene, J gene, CDR3 protein, CDR3 DNA. The D gene is left open where the match is weak. The size of a clone is reported for some rows only, either as once, few or many, or as a class for expanded clones.

size: NA
D: TRBD2
V: TRBV3-1
J: TRBJ2-7
CDR3: CASSQEGLAGDEQYF
DNA: TGTGCCAGCAGCCAAGAGGGACTAGCGGGGGACGAGCAGTACTTC

size: once
D: NA
V: TRBV7-2
J: TRBJ1-2
CDR3: CATTEPPGNGYTF
DNA: TGTGCCACCACCGAACCACCTGGGAATGGCTACACCTTC

size: few
D: NA
V: TRBV27
J: TRBJ1-2
CDR3: CASSSPGPAGYGYTF
DNA: TGTGCCAGCAGTTCCCCGGGACCGGCGGGGTATGGCTACACCTTC

size: NA
D: TRBD2
V: TRBV15
J: TRBJ2-1
CDR3: CATSREFGLGPYNEQFF
DNA: TGTGCCACCAGCAGAGAGTTCGGACTAGGGCCCTACAATGAGCAGTTCTTC

size: few
D: NA
V: TRBV2
J: TRBJ2-5
CDR3: CASRLLGQGQETQYF
DNA: TGTGCCAGCAGATTGCTGGGTCAGGGGCAAGAGACCCAGTACTTC

size: few
D: TRBD1
V: TRBV20-1
J: TRBJ2-5
CDR3: CSAGPGGTETQYF
DNA: TGCAGTGCTGGTCCAGGGGGAACAGAGACCCAGTACTTC

size: few
D: NA
V: TRBV21-1
J: TRBJ2-7
CDR3: CASSNGPINREESYEQYF
DNA: TGTGCCAGCAGCAATGGCCCAATAAACAGGGAAGAGTCCTACGAGCAGTACTTC

size: few
D: NA
V: TRBV12-3/TRBV12-4
J: TRBJ2-3
CDR3: CASSSGTGTQYF
DNA: TGTGCCAGCAGTTCCGGGACCGGTACGCAGTATTTT

size: few
D: TRBD1
V: TRBV11-2
J: TRBJ1-1
CDR3: CASSPQDRGNTEAFF
DNA: TGTGCCAGCAGCCCGCAGGACAGGGGGAACACTGAAGCTTTCTTT

size: few
D: NA
V: TRBV7-2
J: TRBJ2-2
CDR3: CASSPKFGGTGELFF
DNA: TGTGCCAGCAGCCCAAAGTTCGGTGGGACCGGGGAGCTGTTTTTT

size: NA
D: NA
V: TRBV11-2
J: TRBJ2-2
CDR3: CASSLDLRVYTGELFF
DNA: TGTGCCAGCAGCTTAGATCTAAGGGTTTACACCGGGGAGCTGTTTTTT

size: few
D: NA
V: TRBV6-6
J: TRBJ2-7
CDR3: CASSFQIQGYEQYF
DNA: TGTGCCAGCAGTTTCCAAATACAGGGTTACGAGCAGTACTTC

size: few
D: NA
V: TRBV25-1
J: TRBJ2-2
CDR3: CASSAVMLGTGELFF
DNA: TGTGCCAGCAGTGCCGTGATGTTAGGCACCGGGGAGCTGTTTTTT

size: NA
D: NA
V: TRBV20-1
J: TRBJ2-5
CDR3: CSARDRPGTIETQYF
DNA: TGCAGTGCTAGAGATCGCCCAGGGACGATCGAGACCCAGTACTTC

size: NA
D: NA
V: TRBV27
J: TRBJ2-3
CDR3: CASSKGTGGGTDTQYF
DNA: TGTGCCAGCAGTAAAGGTACAGGGGGGGGAACAGATACGCAGTATTTT

size: few
D: TRBD2
V: TRBV3-1
J: TRBJ2-3
CDR3: CASSLRTSGTTDTQYF
DNA: TGTGCCAGCAGCCTTCGGACTAGCGGGACCACAGATACGCAGTATTTT

size: few
D: NA
V: TRBV29-1
J: TRBJ2-2
CDR3: CSVVSGHVNTGELFF
DNA: TGCAGCGTGGTCTCGGGGCACGTGAACACCGGGGAGCTGTTTTTT

size: NA
D: TRBD1
V: TRBV15
J: TRBJ1-1
CDR3: CATSKTGVRAEAFF
DNA: TGTGCCACCAGCAAAACAGGGGTGAGGGCTGAAGCTTTCTTT

size: NA
D: NA
V: TRBV30
J: TRBJ2-5
CDR3: CAWSESRTKETQYF
DNA: TGTGCCTGGAGTGAGTCAAGGACAAAAGAGACCCAGTACTTC

size: NA
D: TRBD2
V: TRBV18
J: TRBJ2-3
CDR3: CASINFRGGGTDTQYF
DNA: TGTGCCAGCATCAACTTCCGCGGCGGGGGGACAGATACGCAGTATTTT

size: NA
D: NA
V: TRBV12-3/TRBV12-4
J: TRBJ1-1
CDR3: CASSLVWQGDLNTEAFF
DNA: TGTGCCAGCAGTTTAGTCTGGCAAGGGGACCTGAACACTGAAGCTTTCTTT

size: NA
D: NA
V: TRBV28
J: TRBJ2-7
CDR3: CASSLGQLSEQYF
DNA: TGTGCCAGCAGTTTAGGACAGCTTTCTGAGCAGTACTTC

size: NA
D: TRBD2
V: TRBV9
J: TRBJ2-5
CDR3: CASSVGPAGGLQETQYF
DNA: TGTGCCAGCAGCGTAGGCCCAGCGGGGGGCCTCCAAGAGACCCAGTACTTC

size: few
D: NA
V: TRBV30
J: TRBJ2-2
CDR3: CAWSGQTNTGELFF
DNA: TGTGCCTGGAGCGGACAGACGAACACCGGGGAGCTGTTTTTT

size: few
D: TRBD2
V: TRBV7-6
J: TRBJ2-1
CDR3: CASSRLADDVYEQFF
DNA: TGTGCCAGCAGCCGACTAGCTGATGACGTCTATGAGCAGTTCTTC

size: few
D: NA
V: TRBV20-1
J: TRBJ2-1
CDR3: CSVIRGNEQFF
DNA: TGCAGTGTAATTAGAGGTAATGAGCAGTTCTTC

size: few
D: NA
V: TRBV20-1
J: TRBJ2-3
CDR3: CSAYGPGGLTGTQYF
DNA: TGCAGTGCTTACGGCCCCGGGGGTCTAACGGGTACGCAGTATTTT

size: NA
D: NA
V: TRBV6-1
J: TRBJ2-5
CDR3: CASTQGGGRETQYF
DNA: TGTGCCAGCACCCAAGGGGGGGGCAGAGAGACCCAGTACTTC

size: NA
D: NA
V: TRBV20-1
J: TRBJ2-7
CDR3: CSARSPGYEQYF
DNA: TGCAGTGCTAGATCCCCGGGCTACGAGCAGTACTTC

size: NA
D: NA
V: TRBV20-1
J: TRBJ2-2
CDR3: CSARTDTGELFF
DNA: TGCAGTGCCAGGACTGACACCGGGGAGCTGTTTTTT

size: NA
D: NA
V: TRBV20-1
J: TRBJ2-1
CDR3: CSARDKNNEQFF
DNA: TGCAGTGCTAGAGACAAAAACAATGAGCAGTTCTTC

size: few
D: TRBD1
V: TRBV12-3/TRBV12-4
J: TRBJ2-5
CDR3: CASSYRGHETQYF
DNA: TGTGCCAGCAGTTACAGGGGGCATGAGACCCAGTACTTC

size: NA
D: TRBD2
V: TRBV15
J: TRBJ2-7
CDR3: CATSSPGGGPSYEQYF
DNA: TGTGCCACCAGCAGTCCGGGGGGGGGGCCAAGCTACGAGCAGTACTTC

size: few
D: NA
V: TRBV24-1
J: TRBJ2-3
CDR3: CATSSSGTDTQYF
DNA: TGTGCCACCAGCAGTAGCGGCACAGATACGCAGTATTTT

size: many
D: TRBD1
V: TRBV29-1
J: TRBJ2-5
CDR3: CSGKGQGVETQYF
DNA: TGCAGCGGGAAGGGACAGGGGGTAGAGACCCAGTACTTC

size: few
D: TRBD2
V: TRBV6-5
J: TRBJ2-7
CDR3: CASSRLQVSGFGYEQYF
DNA: TGTGCCAGCAGTCGACTCCAAGTTAGCGGGTTCGGGTACGAGCAGTACTTC

size: many
D: NA
V: TRBV21-1
J: TRBJ2-7
CDR3: CASKGAGRRAYEQYF
DNA: TGTGCCAGCAAGGGGGCAGGCCGTCGGGCCTACGAGCAGTACTTC

size: NA
D: NA
V: TRBV5-1
J: TRBJ1-3
CDR3: CASSPGTRGNTIYF
DNA: TGCGCCAGCAGCCCCGGGACTCGTGGAAACACCATATATTTT

size: few
D: NA
V: TRBV5-1
J: TRBJ1-1
CDR3: CASSFGDPNTEAFF
DNA: TGCGCCAGCAGCTTCGGGGACCCGAACACTGAAGCTTTCTTT

size: NA
D: NA
V: TRBV6-1
J: TRBJ2-7
CDR3: CASSEDVTYEQYF
DNA: TGTGCCAGCAGTGAAGACGTCACCTACGAGCAGTACTTC

size: few
D: NA
V: TRBV12-3/TRBV12-4
J: TRBJ2-3
CDR3: CASSSWVPDTQYF
DNA: TGTGCCAGCAGTTCCTGGGTCCCAGATACGCAGTATTTT

size: few
D: TRBD2
V: TRBV20-1
J: TRBJ2-7
CDR3: CSARKPGLAYYEQYF
DNA: TGCAGTGCTAGAAAACCGGGACTAGCCTATTACGAGCAGTACTTC